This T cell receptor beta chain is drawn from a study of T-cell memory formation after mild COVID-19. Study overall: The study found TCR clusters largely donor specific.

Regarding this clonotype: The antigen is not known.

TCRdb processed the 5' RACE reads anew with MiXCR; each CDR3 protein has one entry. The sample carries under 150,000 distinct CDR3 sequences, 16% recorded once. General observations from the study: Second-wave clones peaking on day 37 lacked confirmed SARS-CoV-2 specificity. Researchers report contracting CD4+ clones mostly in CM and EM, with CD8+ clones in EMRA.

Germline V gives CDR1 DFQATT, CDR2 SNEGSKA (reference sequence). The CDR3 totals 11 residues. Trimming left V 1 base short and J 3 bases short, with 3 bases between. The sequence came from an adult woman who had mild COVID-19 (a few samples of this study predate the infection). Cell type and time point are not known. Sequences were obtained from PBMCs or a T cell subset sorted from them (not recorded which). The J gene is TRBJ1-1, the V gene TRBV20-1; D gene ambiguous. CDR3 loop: CSARGDTEAFF. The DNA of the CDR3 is TGCAGTGCTAGAGGGGACACTGAAGCTTTCTTT.